Shown below are 15 T cell receptor beta chains from a single sample sequenced in a study of OX40 agonist ivuxolimab in advanced cancers. Generated by immunoSEQ multiplex PCR, the TCRdb table keeps only in-frame clones and is missing some. This repertoire shows 50,000 to 65,000 clones, around four fifths found once; its top ten account for roughly 0.68%. Source: CD4+ or CD8+ T cells sorted from blood, taken in a trial of the OX40 agonist ivuxolimab. All receptors derive from an adult with an advanced solid tumor such as melanoma, head and neck, liver or kidney cancer.

The count of this clone is one. The chain combines TRBV5-1 with TRBJ2-2, with D hard to call. This CDR3 is 14 amino acids long. CDR1 SGHRS and CDR2 YFSETQ come from the germline V gene. V gave up 0 bases and J gave up 7 bases, with 10 bases separating them. This CDR3 is CASSLDRTGGELFF. The CDR3 DNA follows: TGCGCCAGCAGCTTGGACAGAACCGGCGGGGAGCTGTTTTTT.

The J gene is TRBJ2-3, the V gene TRBV7-2; 13 bases map to TRBD2. Germline V gene sequence: CDR1 SGHTA, CDR2 FQGNSA. CDR3 length: 16 residues. V dropped 1 base and J dropped 3; count of bases not matched to a gene: 1. CDR3 sequence: CASSLGLAGGTDTQYF. The CDR3 DNA follows: TGTGCCAGCAGCTTAGGACTAGCGGGGGGTACAGATACGCAGTATTTT.

Comments on this clone: Sequence at one end of the junction differs from germline and may be a read error. This rearrangement joins TRBV27 to TRBJ2-7, with TRBD1 identical over 9 bases. CDR1 and CDR2 (germline): MNHEY, SMNVEV (reference sequence). The CDR3 totals 17 residues. CDR3 in amino acids: CAGSFSGSGTGNYEQYF. DNA of the CDR3: TGTGCCGGCAGTTTCTCCGGGTCCGGGACAGGGAACTACGAGCAGTACTTC.

J is TRBJ1-2 and V is TRBV5-4; 8 nucleotides match TRBD1. This CDR3 comprises 14 residues. Germline CDR1 is SGHNT and CDR2 is YYREEE (reference sequence). J lost 5 bases, V lost 3 bases, and 6 bases had no gene match. The CDR3 DNA reads as TGTGCCAGCAGCTCGAAGGACAGGGAATATGGCTACACCTTC. It translates to CASSSKDREYGYTF.

CDR3: CASRTTGADTQYF. In nucleotides, the CDR3 is TGTGCCAGTAGAACAACAGGGGCAGATACGCAGTATTTT. The rearrangement joins TRBV19 to TRBJ2-3, with TRBD1 matching over 7 bases. Looked up from germline, CDR1 is LNHDA and CDR2 is SQIVND (reference sequence). Trimming took 6 bases from V and 4 from J; bases not matched to a gene: 4. This CDR3 has 13 residues.

The V and J genes are TRBV10-3 and TRBJ1-6, with D tentatively TRBD1 (6 bases). This CDR3 comprises 12 residues. With 8 bases removed from V and 5 bases from J, the gap between germline ends came to 7 bases. CDR1 is ENHRY and CDR2 is SYGVKD in the germline V gene. The CDR3 DNA is TGTGCCATCCGGGACAATAATTCACCCCTCCACTTT. Its translation is CAIRDNNSPLHF.

This clone was recorded only once. V usage is TRBV28 and J usage is TRBJ1-1; no clear D gene. The germline V gene has CDR1 MDHEN and CDR2 SYDVKM. CDR3 length: 11 amino acids. With 2 bases removed from V and 4 bases from J, the gap between germline ends came to 2 bases. CDR3 region: CASSLGTEAFF. The DNA of the CDR3 is TGTGCCAGCAGTTTAGGCACTGAAGCTTTCTTT. The whole variable domain, filled in from reference TRBV28 and TRBJ1-1, reads DVKVTQSSRYLVKRTGEKVFLECVQDMDHENMFWYRQDPGLGLRLIYFSYDVKMKEKGDIPEGYSVSREKKERFSLILESASTNQTSMYLCASSLGTEAFFGQGTRLTVV.

The chain uses TRBV6-5 and TRBJ1-1; D gene uncertain. Germline CDR1 is MNHEY and CDR2 is SVGAGI. Deletions cut 5 bases from V and 0 bases from J, with 7 bases between. CDR3 length: 13 amino acids. This CDR3 reads CASSKVVNTEAFF. The CDR3 nucleotides read TGTGCCAGCAGTAAAGTAGTGAACACTGAAGCTTTCTTT.

The chain uses TRBV12-5 and TRBJ2-7, with 9 bases aligning to TRBD1. The CDR3 consists of 15 residues. In germline, CDR1 is LGHNT, CDR2 FRNRAP. Unmatched junction bases numbered 8, after V lost 5 bases and J lost 3 bases. DNA for the CDR3: TGTGCTAGTGGTCCCGGGACAGGGTGGAGCTACGAGCAGTACTTC. It codes for CASGPGTGWSYEQYF.

The V and J genes are TRBV5-1 and TRBJ1-3; D is unresolved. The germline CDR1 and CDR2 sequences are SGHRS and YFSETQ. V gave up 0 bases and J gave up 4 bases, with 8 bases separating them. This CDR3 spans 14 amino acids. The CDR3 DNA sequence: TGCGCCAGCAGCTTGGGGCAGTTAGGAAACACCATATATTTT. Translating gives CASSLGQLGNTIYF.

V gene TRBV27 combines with J gene TRBJ1-2; tentatively, D is TRBD1 (6 bases). This CDR3 has 15 amino acids. Germline CDR1 is MNHEY and CDR2 is SMNVEV (reference sequence). Trimming removed 5 bases from V and 4 bases from J, with 17 bases in between. In DNA, the CDR3 is TGTGCCAGCAGTCCCACCGCAGGGGCTCCCTATGGCTACACCTTC. Protein sequence: CASSPTAGAPYGYTF.

V and J are TRBV19 and TRBJ1-5; perhaps TRBD1 as D (6 bases). With 2 bases removed from V and 6 bases from J, the gap between germline ends came to 17 bases. This CDR3 region has 16 residues. Germline V CDR1 and CDR2: LNHDA, SQIVND (reference sequence). The CDR3 loop reads CASSIQGQGIGQPQHF. CDR3 in DNA: TGTGCCAGTAGTATACAGGGGCAGGGGATCGGTCAGCCCCAGCATTTT.

The chain employs TRBV7-2 and TRBJ2-7, with D unresolved. Germline CDR1 is SGHTA and CDR2 is FQGNSA. Trimming took off 3 bases at V and 7 bases at J, with 13 bases between the two ends. The CDR3 has 13 residues. CDR3 DNA: TGTGCCAGCAGCTTTCTCCCCTCGGCGGAGCAGTACTTC. Protein product: CASSFLPSAEQYF.

The gene calls are TRBV28 and TRBJ2-2, with no clear D. Germline CDR1 MDHEN, CDR2 SYDVKM. The CDR3 is 13 amino acids. Trimming cost V 5 bases and J 4 bases, with 8 bases left between them. The CDR3 DNA reads TGTGCCAGCAGTCCCCTCCCCACCGGGGAGCTGTTTTTT. It specifies CASSPLPTGELFF.

This clone appeared a single time. The chain uses TRBV28 and TRBJ1-2; 8 nucleotides line up with TRBD1. V dropped 3 bases and J dropped 4; count of bases not matched to a gene: 4. The CDR3 covers 14 residues. Germline V lookup: CDR1 MDHEN, CDR2 SYDVKM. As DNA, the CDR3 is TGTGCCAGCAGTTTTCCCACAGGGGGCTATGGCTACACCTTC. Protein: CASSFPTGGYGYTF.